This TCR beta chain derives from a study of cytomegalovirus exposure and HLA in healthy donors. Overall study findings and caveats: Segments of the TCR beta V type were, in most cases, productive about 87% or about 30% of the time in an earlier analysis. Later analysis identified a missense DCLRE1C variant that was linked to TCR beta V- and J-gene trimming.

Worth noting for this clone: Its target is not known.

Trimming pared 9 bases from V and 6 bases from J, leaving 23 bases between. The CDR3 runs 15 residues. Looked up from germline, CDR1 is LNHDA and CDR2 is SQIVND (reference sequence). The PCR had 60 Vbeta and 13 Jbeta primers. Sequencing was performed with immunoSEQ multiplex PCR; in TCRdb, only in-frame clones are kept and a portion is missing. There are roughly 45,000 clones in the sample, with under 2% held by the top ten. Sequenced input: PBMCs. V usage is TRBV19 and J usage is TRBJ1-2, with D possibly TRBD1 on 6 matching bases. The sequence was obtained from a woman aged 25 to 39 in good health and CMV-seronegative. The CDR3 protein is CASQGQGARRDGYTF. The CDR3, as DNA: TGTGCCAGCCAGGGGCAGGGCGCCCGACGAGATGGCTACACCTTC. Complete variable domain (other parts from reference TRBV19 and TRBJ1-2): DGGITQSPKYLFRKEGQNVTLSCEQNLNHDAMYWYRQDPGQGLRLIYYSQIVNDFQKGDIAEGYSVSREKKESFPLTVTSAQKNPTAFYLCASQGQGARRDGYTFGSGTRLTVV.